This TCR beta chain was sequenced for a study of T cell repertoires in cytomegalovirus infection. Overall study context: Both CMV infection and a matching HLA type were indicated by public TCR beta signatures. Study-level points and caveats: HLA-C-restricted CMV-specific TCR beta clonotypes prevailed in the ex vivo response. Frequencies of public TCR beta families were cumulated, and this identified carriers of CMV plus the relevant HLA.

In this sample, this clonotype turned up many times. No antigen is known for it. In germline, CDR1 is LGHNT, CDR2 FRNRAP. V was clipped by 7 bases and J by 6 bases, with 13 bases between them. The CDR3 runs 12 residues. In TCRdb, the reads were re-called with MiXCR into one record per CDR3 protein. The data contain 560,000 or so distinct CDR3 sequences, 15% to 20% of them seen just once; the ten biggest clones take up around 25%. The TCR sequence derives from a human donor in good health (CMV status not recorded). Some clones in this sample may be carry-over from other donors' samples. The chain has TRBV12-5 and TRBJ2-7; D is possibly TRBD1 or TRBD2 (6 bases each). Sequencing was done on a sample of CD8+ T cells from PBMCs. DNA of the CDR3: TGTGCTAGTGTCGAAGGAGGGGGCGAGCAGTACTTC. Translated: CASVEGGGEQYF.